The next 9 T cell receptor beta chains were all read from a single sample in a study of blood T cell repertoires in COVID-19. Clones were sequenced by immunoSEQ multiplex PCR, and TCRdb holds only the in-frame ones, with some missing. The data show about 59,000 clones, 79% seen once. Input material: peripheral blood. All receptors derive from a man between 60 and 70 years old with acute or convalescent COVID-19.

The sample holds one count of this clone. The chain uses TRBV4-2 and TRBJ2-1, with D uncertain. The CDR3 runs 15 residues. The V and J ends lost 1 base and 2 bases respectively, with 9 bases between them. The germline gives CDR1 LGHNA, CDR2 YNFKEQ. The CDR3 region has the DNA TGTGCCAGCAGCCAAGTGAGTGGGCCCTACAATGAGCAGTTCTTC. Translated: CASSQVSGPYNEQFF.

The rearrangement links TRBV4-1 to TRBJ2-1, with D maybe TRBD1 (6 bases). V gave up 3 bases and J gave up 8 bases, with 14 bases separating them. This CDR3 region has 14 residues. Per the germline V gene, CDR1 is MGHRA and CDR2 is YSYEKL. The CDR3 nucleotides read TGCGCCAGCAGCCAGCGGACAGCTACTTATGAGCAGTTCTTC. Protein product: CASSQRTATYEQFF.

This chain uses TRBV28 with TRBJ1-4; maybe TRBD1 (5 bases). The CDR3 spans 13 residues. CDR1 is MDHEN and CDR2 is SYDVKM in the germline V gene. Trimming cost V 5 bases and J 8 bases, with 12 bases left between them. The CDR3 loop is CASSPGGGEKLFF. In DNA, the CDR3 is TGTGCCAGCAGTCCCGGGGGTGGGGAAAAACTGTTTTTT.

The rearrangement links TRBV4-2 to TRBJ2-3; D remains ambiguous. Germline V gene sequence: CDR1 LGHNA, CDR2 YNFKEQ. This CDR3 is 16 amino acids long. Trimming pared 0 bases from V and 1 base from J, leaving 11 bases between. The chain's CDR3 is CASSQDRSGGTDTQYF. The CDR3 region has the DNA TGTGCCAGCAGCCAAGATCGCAGTGGAGGCACAGATACGCAGTATTTT.

The gene calls are TRBV5-5 and TRBJ1-2; D might be TRBD1 (5 bases). The CDR3 length is 13 residues. Germline values: CDR1 SGHKS, CDR2 YYEKEE (reference sequence). Trimming stripped 5 bases from V and 5 bases from J, with 13 bases between. The CDR3 protein is CASSHDSSYGYTF. The CDR3 DNA reads TGTGCCAGCAGTCATGACAGCAGTTATGGCTACACCTTC.

V and J are TRBV28 and TRBJ2-7; possible D gene TRBD1, 6 bases. Germline V CDR1 and CDR2: MDHEN, SYDVKM. Trimming stripped 7 bases from V and 0 bases from J, with 16 bases between. CDR3 size: 15 residues. The CDR3 region is CASTLGTYSSYEQYF. CDR3 coding DNA: TGTGCCAGCACCCTAGGGACATATAGCTCCTACGAGCAGTACTTC.

As concerns this clone: The junction and the germline gene differ at one end; a read error may be behind it. V usage is TRBV7-8 and J usage is TRBJ1-1; D is unclear. CDR1 SGHVS and CDR2 FQNEAQ come from the germline V gene. CDR3 length equals 16 residues. CDR3: CASSLANGIKNTEALF. The CDR3 DNA follows: TGTGCCAGCAGCTTAGCCAACGGGATTAAGAACACTGAAGCTCTCTTT.

The chain combines TRBV5-1 with TRBJ2-5; 10 bases are a match to TRBD2. Unmatched junction bases numbered 6, after V lost 0 bases and J lost 1 base. CDR1 SGHRS and CDR2 YFSETQ come from the germline V gene. The CDR3 is made up of 17 amino acids. The CDR3 reads CASSLGSLAGSQETQYF. CDR3 sequence (DNA): TGCGCCAGCAGCTTGGGGTCACTAGCGGGGTCCCAAGAGACCCAGTACTTC.

This rearrangement joins TRBV7-3 to TRBJ2-2; D remains unclear. Germline V gives CDR1 SGHTA, CDR2 FQGTGA. V lost 2 bases and J 8 bases, leaving 6 bases between the germline ends. CDR3 length equals 12 residues. The CDR3 is CASSLDSGELFF. CDR3 bases: TGTGCCAGCAGCTTAGACTCAGGGGAGCTGTTTTTT. The whole variable domain, remainder taken from reference TRBV7-3 and TRBJ2-2, is GAGVSQTPSNKVTEKGKYVELRCDPISGHTALYWYRQSLGQGPEFLIYFQGTGAADDSGLPNDRFFAVRPEGSVSTLKIQRTERGDSAVYLCASSLDSGELFFGEGSRLTVL.